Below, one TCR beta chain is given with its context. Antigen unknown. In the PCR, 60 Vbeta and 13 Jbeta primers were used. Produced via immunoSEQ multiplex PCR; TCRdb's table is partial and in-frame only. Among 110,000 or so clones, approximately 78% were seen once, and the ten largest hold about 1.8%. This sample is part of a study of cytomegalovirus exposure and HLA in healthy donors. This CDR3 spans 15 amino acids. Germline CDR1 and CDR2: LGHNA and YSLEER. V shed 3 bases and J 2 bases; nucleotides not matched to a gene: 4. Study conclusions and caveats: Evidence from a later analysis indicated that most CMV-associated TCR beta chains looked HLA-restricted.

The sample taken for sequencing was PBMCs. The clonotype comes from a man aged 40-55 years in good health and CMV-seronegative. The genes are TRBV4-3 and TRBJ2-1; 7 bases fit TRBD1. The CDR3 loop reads CASSQAGGTYNEQFF. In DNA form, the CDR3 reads TGCGCCAGCAGCCAGGCAGGGGGTACCTACAATGAGCAGTTCTTC.